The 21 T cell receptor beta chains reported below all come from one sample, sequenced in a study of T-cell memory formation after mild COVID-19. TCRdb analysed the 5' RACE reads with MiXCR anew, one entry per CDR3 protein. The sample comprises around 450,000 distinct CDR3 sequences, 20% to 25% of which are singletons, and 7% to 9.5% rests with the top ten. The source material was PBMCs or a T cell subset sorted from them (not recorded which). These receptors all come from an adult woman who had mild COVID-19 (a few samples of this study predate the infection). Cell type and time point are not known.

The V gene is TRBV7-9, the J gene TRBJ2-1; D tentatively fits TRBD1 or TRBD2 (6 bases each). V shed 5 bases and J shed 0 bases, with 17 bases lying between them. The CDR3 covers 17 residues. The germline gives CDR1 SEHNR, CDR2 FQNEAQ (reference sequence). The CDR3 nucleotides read TGTGCCAGCAGCCTTACGGGGGCGACATTCTCCTACAATGAGCAGTTCTTC. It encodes CASSLTGATFSYNEQFF.

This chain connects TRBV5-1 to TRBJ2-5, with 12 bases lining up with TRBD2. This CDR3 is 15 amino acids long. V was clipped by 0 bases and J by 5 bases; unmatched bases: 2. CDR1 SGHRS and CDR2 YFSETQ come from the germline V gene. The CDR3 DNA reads TGCGCCAGCAGCTTGGCCGGGACTAGCGGGGAGACCCAGTACTTC. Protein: CASSLAGTSGETQYF.

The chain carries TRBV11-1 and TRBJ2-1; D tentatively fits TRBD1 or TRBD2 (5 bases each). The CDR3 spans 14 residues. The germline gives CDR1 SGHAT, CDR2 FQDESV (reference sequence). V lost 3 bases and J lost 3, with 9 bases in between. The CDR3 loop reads CASSLKRGYNEQFF. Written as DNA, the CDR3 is TGTGCCAGCAGCTTGAAGAGGGGCTACAATGAGCAGTTCTTC.

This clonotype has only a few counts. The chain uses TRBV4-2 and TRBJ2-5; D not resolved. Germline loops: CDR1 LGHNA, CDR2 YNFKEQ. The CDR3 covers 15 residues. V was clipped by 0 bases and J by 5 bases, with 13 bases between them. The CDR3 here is CASSQDSLVGETQYF. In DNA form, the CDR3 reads TGTGCCAGCAGCCAAGATTCCCTAGTAGGGGAGACCCAGTACTTC.

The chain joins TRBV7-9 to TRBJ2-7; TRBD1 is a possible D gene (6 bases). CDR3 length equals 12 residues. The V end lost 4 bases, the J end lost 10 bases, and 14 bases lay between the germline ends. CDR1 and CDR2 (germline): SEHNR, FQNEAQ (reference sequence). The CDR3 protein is CASSYGTPTQYF. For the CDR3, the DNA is TGTGCCAGCAGCTACGGGACACCTACTCAGTACTTC.

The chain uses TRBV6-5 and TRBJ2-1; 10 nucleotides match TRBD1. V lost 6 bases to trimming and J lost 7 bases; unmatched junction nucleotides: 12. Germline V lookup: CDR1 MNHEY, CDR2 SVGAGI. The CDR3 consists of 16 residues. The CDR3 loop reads CASRKGGTGVRNEQFF. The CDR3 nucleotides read TGTGCCAGCAGGAAGGGGGGGACAGGGGTGAGGAATGAGCAGTTCTTC.

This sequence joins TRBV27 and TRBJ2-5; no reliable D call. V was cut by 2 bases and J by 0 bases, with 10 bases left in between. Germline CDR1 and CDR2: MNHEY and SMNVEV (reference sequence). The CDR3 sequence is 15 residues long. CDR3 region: CASSLGAEYQETQYF. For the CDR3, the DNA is TGTGCCAGCAGTTTAGGCGCTGAATACCAAGAGACCCAGTACTTC.

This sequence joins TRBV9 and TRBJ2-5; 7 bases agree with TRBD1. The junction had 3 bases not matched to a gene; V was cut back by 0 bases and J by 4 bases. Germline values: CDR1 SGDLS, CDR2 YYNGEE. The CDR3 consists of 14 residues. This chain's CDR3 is CASSVDPGGETQYF. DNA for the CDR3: TGTGCCAGCAGCGTAGATCCAGGGGGAGAGACCCAGTACTTC.

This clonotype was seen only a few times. CDR3 coding DNA: TGTGCCAGCAGCTTCGCCGCAGGGGGCCCCTACGAGCAGTACTTC. Encoded protein: CASSFAAGGPYEQYF. This chain connects TRBV7-6 to TRBJ2-7; 8 bases agree with TRBD1. The CDR3 has 15 amino acids. After removal of 3 bases from V and 2 bases from J, the junction contained 6 bases not matched to a gene. Germline assignment: CDR1 SGHVS and CDR2 FNYEAQ.

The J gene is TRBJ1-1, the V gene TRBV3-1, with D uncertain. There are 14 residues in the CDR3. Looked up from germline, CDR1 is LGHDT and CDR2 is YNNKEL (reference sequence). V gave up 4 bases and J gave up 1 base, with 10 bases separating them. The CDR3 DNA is TGTGCCAGCAGCCCTCTGGCAACGAACACTGAAGCTTTCTTT. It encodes CASSPLATNTEAFF.

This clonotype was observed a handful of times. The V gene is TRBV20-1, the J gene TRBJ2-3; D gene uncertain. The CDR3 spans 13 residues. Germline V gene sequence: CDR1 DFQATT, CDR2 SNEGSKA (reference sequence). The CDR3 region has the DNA TGCGGGCCCTATCAAGCCGGCACAGATACGCAGTATTTT. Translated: CGPYQAGTDTQYF.

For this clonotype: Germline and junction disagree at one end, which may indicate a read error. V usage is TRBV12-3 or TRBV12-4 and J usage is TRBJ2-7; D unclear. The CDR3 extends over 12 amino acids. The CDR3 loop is CTSSSRIPEQYF. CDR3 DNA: TGTACCAGCAGTTCACGGATCCCCGAGCAGTACTTC.

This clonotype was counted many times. CDR3 nucleotides: TGCAGTGCCGCGAGAGCGGGCTGGGACTCCTACGAGCAGTACTTC. Encoded protein: CSAARAGWDSYEQYF. The rearrangement links TRBV20-1 to TRBJ2-7; possible D gene TRBD2, 6 bases. The CDR3 length is 15 residues. Deletions cut 6 bases from V and 0 bases from J, with 18 bases between. Germline values: CDR1 DFQATT, CDR2 SNEGSKA (reference sequence).

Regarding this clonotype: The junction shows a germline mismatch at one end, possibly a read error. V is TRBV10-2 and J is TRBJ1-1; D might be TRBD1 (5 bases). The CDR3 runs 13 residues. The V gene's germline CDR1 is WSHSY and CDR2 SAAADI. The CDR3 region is CASGGRLNTDAFF. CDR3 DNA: TGCGCCAGCGGGGGGAGGTTGAACACTGATGCTTTCTTT.

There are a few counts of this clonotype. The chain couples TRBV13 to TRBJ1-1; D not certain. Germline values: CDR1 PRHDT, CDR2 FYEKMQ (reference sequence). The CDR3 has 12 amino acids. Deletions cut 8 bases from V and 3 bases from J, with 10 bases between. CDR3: CASGREDTEAFF. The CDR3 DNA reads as TGTGCCAGCGGGAGGGAGGACACTGAAGCTTTCTTT. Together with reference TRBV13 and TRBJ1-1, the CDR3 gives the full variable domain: AAGVIQSPRHLIKEKRETATLKCYPIPRHDTVYWYQQGPGQDPQFLISFYEKMQSDKGSIPDRFSAQQFSDYHSELNMSSLELGDSALYFCASGREDTEAFFGQGTRLTVV.

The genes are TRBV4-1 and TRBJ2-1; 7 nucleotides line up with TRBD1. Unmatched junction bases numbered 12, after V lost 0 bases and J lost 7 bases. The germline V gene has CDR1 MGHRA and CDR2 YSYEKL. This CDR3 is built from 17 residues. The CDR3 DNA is TGCGCCAGCAGCCAAGATGCCCTGATGGCAGGGGGAAATGAGCAGTTCTTC. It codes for CASSQDALMAGGNEQFF.

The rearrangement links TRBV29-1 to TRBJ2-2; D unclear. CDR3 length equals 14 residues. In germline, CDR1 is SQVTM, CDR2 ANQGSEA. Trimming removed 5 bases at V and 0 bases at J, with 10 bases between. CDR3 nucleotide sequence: TGCAGCGTTAGCCCGTCCTCGAACACCGGGGAGCTGTTTTTT. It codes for CSVSPSSNTGELFF.

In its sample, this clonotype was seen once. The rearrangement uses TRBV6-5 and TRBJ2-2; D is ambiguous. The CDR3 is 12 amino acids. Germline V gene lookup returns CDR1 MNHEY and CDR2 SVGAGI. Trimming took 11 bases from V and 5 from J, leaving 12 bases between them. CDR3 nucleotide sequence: TGTGCCGCCTGGGATAGTACCGGGGAGCTGTTTTTT. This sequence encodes CAAWDSTGELFF.

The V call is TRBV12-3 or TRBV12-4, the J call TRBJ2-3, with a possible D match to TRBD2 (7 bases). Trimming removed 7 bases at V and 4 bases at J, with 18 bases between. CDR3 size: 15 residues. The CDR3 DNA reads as TGTGCCAGCATCCTGGGGGGGGGGCAGGCAGATACGCAGTATTTT. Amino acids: CASILGGGQADTQYF.

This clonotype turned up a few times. This CDR3 reads CASSLRTVNYQPQHF. CDR3 sequence (DNA): TGTGCCAGCAGTCTTCGGACAGTAAATTATCAGCCCCAGCATTTT. V is TRBV12-3 or TRBV12-4 and J is TRBJ1-5, with TRBD1 as a possible D gene (6 bases). The CDR3 runs to 15 residues. Between the trimmed V and J ends, which lost 5 bases and 5 bases, there was a span of 16 bases.

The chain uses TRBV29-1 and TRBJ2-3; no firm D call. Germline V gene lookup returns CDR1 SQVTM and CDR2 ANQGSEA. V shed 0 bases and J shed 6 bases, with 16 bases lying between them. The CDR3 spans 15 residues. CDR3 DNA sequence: TGCAGCGTTGAAGATCATGGCCCCCCCGGGGATACGCAGTATTTT. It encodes CSVEDHGPPGDTQYF.